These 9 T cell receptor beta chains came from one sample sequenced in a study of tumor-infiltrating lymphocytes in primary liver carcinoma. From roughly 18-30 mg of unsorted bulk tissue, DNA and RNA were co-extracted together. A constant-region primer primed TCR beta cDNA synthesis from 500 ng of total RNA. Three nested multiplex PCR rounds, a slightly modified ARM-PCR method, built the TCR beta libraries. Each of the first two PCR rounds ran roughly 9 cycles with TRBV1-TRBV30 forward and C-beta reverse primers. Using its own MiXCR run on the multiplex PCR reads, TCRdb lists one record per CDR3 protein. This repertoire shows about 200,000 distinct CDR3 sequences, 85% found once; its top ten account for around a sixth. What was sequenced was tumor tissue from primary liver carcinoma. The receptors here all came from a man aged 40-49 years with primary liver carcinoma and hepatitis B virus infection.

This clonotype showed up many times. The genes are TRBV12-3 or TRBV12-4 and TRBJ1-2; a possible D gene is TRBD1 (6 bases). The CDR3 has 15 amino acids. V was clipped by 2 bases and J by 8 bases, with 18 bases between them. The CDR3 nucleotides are TGTGCCAGCAGTTTATGGGCGGACAGCGAGAGGGGCTACACCTTC. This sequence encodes CASSLWADSERGYTF.

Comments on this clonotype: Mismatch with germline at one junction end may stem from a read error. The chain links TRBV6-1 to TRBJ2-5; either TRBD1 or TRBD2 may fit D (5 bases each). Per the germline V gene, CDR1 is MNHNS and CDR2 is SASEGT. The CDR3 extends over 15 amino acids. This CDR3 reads CVSSPERGIVQTQNF. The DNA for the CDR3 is TGTGTCAGCAGCCCCGAGAGGGGTATAGTGCAGACCCAGAACTTC.

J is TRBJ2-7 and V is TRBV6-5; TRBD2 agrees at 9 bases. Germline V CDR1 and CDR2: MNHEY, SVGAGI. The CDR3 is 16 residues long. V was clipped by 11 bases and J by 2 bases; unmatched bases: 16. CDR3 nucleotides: TGTGCCTGCAAGGGGGACGCTAGCGGGGATACCTACGAGCAGTACTTC. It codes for CACKGDASGDTYEQYF.

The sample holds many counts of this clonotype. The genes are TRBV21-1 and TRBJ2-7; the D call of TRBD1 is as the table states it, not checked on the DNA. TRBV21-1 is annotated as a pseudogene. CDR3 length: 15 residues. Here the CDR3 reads CASVLGQGKPYEQYF. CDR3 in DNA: TGTGCCAGCGTACTCGGGCAGGGCAAACCCTACGAGCAGTACTTC.

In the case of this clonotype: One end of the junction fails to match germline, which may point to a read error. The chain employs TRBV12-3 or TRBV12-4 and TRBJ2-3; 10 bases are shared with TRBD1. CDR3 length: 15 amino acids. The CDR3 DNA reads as TGTGCCAACAGTGCCCCGGGACAGGGGCCTTATACGCAATATTTT. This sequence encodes CANSAPGQGPYTQYF.

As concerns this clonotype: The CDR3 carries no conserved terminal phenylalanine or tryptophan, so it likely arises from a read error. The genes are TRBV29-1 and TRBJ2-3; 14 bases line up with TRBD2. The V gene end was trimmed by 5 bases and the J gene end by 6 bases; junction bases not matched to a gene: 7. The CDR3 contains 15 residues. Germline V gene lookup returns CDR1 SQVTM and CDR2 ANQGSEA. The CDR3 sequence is CSVSGTSGRGDTQYV. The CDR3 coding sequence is TGCAGCGTTAGCGGGACTAGCGGGAGAGGTGATACGCAGTATGTT.

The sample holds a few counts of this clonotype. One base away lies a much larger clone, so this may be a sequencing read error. The CDR3 DNA reads TGTGCCATCAACGATAGACAGGGTGGGGGCTACACCTTC. Translation: CAINDRQGGGYTF. The chain carries TRBV10-3 and TRBJ1-2; 7 nucleotides line up with TRBD1. Germline CDR1 ENHRY, CDR2 SYGVKD. V lost 7 bases to trimming and J lost 8 bases; unmatched junction nucleotides: 10. The CDR3 is 13 amino acids.

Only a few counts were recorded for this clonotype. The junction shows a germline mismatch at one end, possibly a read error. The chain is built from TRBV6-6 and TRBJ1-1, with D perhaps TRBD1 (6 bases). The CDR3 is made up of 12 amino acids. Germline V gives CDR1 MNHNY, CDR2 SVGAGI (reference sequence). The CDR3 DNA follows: TGTGCCAGCAGCCAGACAGGCACTGAAGCTTTATTT. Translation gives CASSQTGTEALF.

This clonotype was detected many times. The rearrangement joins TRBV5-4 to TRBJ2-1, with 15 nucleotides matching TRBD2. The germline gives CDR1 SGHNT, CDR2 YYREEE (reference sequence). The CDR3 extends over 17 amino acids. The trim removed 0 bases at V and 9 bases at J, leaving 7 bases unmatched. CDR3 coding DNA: TGTGCCAGCAGCTTGGGGACTAGCGGGAGGGCCTACGCTGAGCAGTTCTTC. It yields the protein CASSLGTSGRAYAEQFF. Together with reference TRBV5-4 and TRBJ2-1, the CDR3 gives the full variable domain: ETGVTQSPTHLIKTRGQQVTLRCSSQSGHNTVSWYQQALGQGPQFIFQYYREEENGRGNFPPRFSGLQFPNYSSELNVNALELDDSALYLCASSLGTSGRAYAEQFFGPGTRLTVL.